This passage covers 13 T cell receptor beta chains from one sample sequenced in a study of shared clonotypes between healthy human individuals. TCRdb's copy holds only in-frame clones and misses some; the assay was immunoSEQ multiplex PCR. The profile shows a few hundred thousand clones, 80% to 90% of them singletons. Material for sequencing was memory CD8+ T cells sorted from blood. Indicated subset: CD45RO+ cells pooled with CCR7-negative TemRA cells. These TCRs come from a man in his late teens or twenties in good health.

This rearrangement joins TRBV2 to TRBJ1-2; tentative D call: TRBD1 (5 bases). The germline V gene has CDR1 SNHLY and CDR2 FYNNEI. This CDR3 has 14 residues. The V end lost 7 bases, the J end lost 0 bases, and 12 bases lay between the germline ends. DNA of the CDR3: TGTGCCAGCAATCCGGGACGGACTAACTATGGCTACACCTTC. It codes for CASNPGRTNYGYTF. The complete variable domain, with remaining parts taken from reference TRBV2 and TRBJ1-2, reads EPEVTQTPSHQVTQMGQEVILRCVPISNHLYFYWYRQILGQKVEFLVSFYNNEISEKSEIFDDQFSVERPDGSNFTLKIRSTKLEDSAMYFCASNPGRTNYGYTFGSGTRLTVV.

CDR3 loop: CASSSRRSYNEQQFF. CDR3 in DNA: TGTGCCAGCAGCTCGAGGAGAAGCTACAATGAGCAGCAGTTCTTC. The V call is TRBV11-1, the J call TRBJ2-1; D gene uncertain. Trimming took off 4 bases at V and 11 bases at J, with 21 bases between the two ends. The CDR3 spans 15 residues. CDR1 is SGHAT, CDR2 FQDESV, per germline (reference sequence).

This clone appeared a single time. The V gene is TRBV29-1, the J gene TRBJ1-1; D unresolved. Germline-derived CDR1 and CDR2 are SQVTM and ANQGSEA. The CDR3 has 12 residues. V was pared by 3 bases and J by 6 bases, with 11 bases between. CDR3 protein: CSVEADSPEAFF. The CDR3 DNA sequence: TGCAGCGTTGAGGCGGATTCCCCTGAAGCTTTCTTT.

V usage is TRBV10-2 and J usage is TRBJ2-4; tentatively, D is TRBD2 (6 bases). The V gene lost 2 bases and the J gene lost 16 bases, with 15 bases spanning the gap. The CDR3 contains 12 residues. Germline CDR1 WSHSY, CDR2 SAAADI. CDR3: CASSEGRGSKYF. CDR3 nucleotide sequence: TGCGCCAGCAGTGAGGGGCGGGGATCGAAATACTTC.

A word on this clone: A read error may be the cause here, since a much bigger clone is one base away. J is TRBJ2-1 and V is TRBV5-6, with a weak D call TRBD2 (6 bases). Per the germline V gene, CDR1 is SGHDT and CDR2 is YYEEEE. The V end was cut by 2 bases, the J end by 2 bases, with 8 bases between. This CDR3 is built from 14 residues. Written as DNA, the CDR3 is TGTGCCAGCAGCTTTGGGACTGCCTACAATGAGCAGTTCTTC. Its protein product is CASSFGTAYNEQFF.

The CDR3 here is CASSRTGGWETQYF. The CDR3 nucleotides are TGTGCCAGCAGCCGAACAGGGGGCTGGGAGACCCAGTACTTC. This sequence joins TRBV27 and TRBJ2-5; 9 bases line up with TRBD1. V lost 6 bases and J lost 5; bases outside the gene matches: 7. The CDR3 length is 14 residues. Germline lookup yields CDR1 MNHEY and CDR2 SMNVEV (reference sequence).

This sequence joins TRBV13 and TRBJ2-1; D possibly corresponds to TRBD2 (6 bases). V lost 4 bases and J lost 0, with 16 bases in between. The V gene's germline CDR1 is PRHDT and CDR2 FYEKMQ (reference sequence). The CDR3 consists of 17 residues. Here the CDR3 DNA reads TGTGCCAGCAGCTCCCTCCAGGAGGGGAGCTCCTACAATGAGCAGTTCTTC. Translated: CASSSLQEGSSYNEQFF. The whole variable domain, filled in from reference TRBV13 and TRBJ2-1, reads AAGVIQSPRHLIKEKRETATLKCYPIPRHDTVYWYQQGPGQDPQFLISFYEKMQSDKGSIPDRFSAQQFSDYHSELNMSSLELGDSALYFCASSSLQEGSSYNEQFFGPGTRLTVL.

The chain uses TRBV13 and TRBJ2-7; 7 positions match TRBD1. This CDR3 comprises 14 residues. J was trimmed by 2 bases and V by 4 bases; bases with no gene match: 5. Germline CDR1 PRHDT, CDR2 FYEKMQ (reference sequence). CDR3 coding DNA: TGTGCCAGCAGCTCCGGACAGGAGGCCTACGAGCAGTACTTC. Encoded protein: CASSSGQEAYEQYF.

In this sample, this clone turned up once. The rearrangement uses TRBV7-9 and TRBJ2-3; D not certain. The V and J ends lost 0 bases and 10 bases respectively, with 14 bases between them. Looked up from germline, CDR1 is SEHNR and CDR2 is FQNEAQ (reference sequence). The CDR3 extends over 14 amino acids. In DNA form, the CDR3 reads TGTGCCAGCAGCTTAGCTTCCCGCGGCCCGTCGCAGTATTTT. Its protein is CASSLASRGPSQYF.

The CDR3 is CASSLVTGTYGYTF. CDR3 DNA sequence: TGTGCCAGCAGCCTAGTAACCGGGACGTATGGCTACACCTTC. The chain joins TRBV14 to TRBJ1-2, with D perhaps TRBD1 (5 bases). CDR3 length: 14 amino acids. V dropped 4 bases and J dropped 5 bases, with 14 bases sitting between them. Germline CDR1 SGHDN, CDR2 FVKESK.

The CDR3: CASSTYRGPNTEAFF. CDR3 bases: TGTGCCAGTAGTACATACAGGGGGCCGAACACTGAAGCTTTCTTT. The rearrangement links TRBV19 to TRBJ1-1; 9 bases are shared with TRBD1. The J segment lost 1 base and the V segment lost 4 bases, leaving 4 bases of the junction unmatched. CDR3 length: 15 amino acids. Germline CDR1 is LNHDA and CDR2 is SQIVND (reference sequence). The full variable domain, with the rest looked up from reference TRBV19 and TRBJ1-1, is DGGITQSPKYLFRKEGQNVTLSCEQNLNHDAMYWYRQDPGQGLRLIYYSQIVNDFQKGDIAEGYSVSREKKESFPLTVTSAQKNPTAFYLCASSTYRGPNTEAFFGQGTRLTVV.

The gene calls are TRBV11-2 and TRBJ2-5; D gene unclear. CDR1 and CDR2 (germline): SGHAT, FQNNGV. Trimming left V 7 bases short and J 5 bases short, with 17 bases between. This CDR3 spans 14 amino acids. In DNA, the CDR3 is TGTGCCAGCACCAAGCCCTGGGAAGGGGAGACCCAGTACTTC. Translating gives CASTKPWEGETQYF.

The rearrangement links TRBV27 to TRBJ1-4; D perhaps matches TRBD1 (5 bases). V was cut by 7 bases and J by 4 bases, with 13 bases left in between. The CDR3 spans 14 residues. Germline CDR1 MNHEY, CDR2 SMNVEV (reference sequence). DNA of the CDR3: TGTGCCAGCACCACGGGACTCAGTAATGAAAAACTGTTTTTT. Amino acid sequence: CASTTGLSNEKLFF. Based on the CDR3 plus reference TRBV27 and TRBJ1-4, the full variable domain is EAQVTQNPRYLITVTGKKLTVTCSQNMNHEYMSWYRQDPGLGLRQIYYSMNVEVTDKGDVPEGYKVSRKEKRNFPLILESPSPNQTSLYFCASTTGLSNEKLFFGSGTQLSVL.